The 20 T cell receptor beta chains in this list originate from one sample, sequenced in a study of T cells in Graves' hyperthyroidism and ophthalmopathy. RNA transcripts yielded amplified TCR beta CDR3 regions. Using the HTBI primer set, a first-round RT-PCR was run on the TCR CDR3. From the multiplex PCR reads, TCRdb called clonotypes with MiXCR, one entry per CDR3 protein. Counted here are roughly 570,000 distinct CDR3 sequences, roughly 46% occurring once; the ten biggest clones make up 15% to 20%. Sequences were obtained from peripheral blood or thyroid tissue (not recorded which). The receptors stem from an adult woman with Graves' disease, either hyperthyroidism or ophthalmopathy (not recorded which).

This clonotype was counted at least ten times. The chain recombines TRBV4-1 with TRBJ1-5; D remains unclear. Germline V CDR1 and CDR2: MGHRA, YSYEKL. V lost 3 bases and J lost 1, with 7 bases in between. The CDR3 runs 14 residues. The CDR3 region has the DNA TGCGCCAGCAGCCACCTTATAAGCAATCAGCCCCAGCATTTT. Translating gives CASSHLISNQPQHF.

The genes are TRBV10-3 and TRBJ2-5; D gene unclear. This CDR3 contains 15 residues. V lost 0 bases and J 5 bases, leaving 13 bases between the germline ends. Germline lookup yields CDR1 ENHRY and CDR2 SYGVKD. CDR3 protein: CAISESAVTGETQYF. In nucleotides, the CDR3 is TGTGCCATCAGTGAGTCTGCAGTGACGGGCGAGACCCAGTACTTC.

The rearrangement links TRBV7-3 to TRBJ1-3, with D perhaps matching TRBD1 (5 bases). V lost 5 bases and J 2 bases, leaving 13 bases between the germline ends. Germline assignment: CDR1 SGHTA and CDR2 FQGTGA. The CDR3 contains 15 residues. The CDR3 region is CASSPTEPAGNTIYF. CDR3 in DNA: TGTGCCAGCAGCCCGACAGAACCTGCTGGAAACACCATATATTTT.

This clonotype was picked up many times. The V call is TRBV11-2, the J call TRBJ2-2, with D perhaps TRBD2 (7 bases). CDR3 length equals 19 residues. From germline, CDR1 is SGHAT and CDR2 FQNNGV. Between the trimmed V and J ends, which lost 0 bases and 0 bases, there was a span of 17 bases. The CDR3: CASSLEGRWGGANTGELFF. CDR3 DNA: TGTGCCAGCAGCTTAGAGGGCCGGTGGGGGGGCGCGAACACCGGGGAGCTGTTTTTT.

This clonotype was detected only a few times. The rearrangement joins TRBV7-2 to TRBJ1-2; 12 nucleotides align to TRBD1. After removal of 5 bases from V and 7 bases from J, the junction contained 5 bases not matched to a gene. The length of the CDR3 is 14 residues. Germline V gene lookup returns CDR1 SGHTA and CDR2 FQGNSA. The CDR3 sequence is CASSPGTGGFGYTF. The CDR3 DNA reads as TGTGCCAGCAGCCCAGGGACAGGGGGCTTTGGCTACACCTTC.

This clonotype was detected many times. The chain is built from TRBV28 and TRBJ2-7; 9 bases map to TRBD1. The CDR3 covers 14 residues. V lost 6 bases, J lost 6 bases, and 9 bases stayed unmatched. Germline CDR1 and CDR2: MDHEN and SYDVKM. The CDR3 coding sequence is TGTGCCAGCAGAGACCCACAGGGGGCGGCCGAGCAGTACTTC. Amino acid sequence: CASRDPQGAAEQYF.

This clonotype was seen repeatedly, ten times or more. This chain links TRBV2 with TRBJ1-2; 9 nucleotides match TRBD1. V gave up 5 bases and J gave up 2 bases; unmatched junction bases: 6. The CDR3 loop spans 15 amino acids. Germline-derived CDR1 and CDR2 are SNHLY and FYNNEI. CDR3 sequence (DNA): TGTGCCAGCAGTCCGTGGGGACAGGGCAACTATGGCTACACCTTC. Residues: CASSPWGQGNYGYTF.

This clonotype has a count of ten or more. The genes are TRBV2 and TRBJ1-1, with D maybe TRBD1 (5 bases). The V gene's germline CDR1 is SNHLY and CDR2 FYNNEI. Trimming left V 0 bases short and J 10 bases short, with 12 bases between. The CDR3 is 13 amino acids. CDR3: CASSEAGVSSAFF. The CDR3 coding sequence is TGTGCCAGCAGTGAAGCGGGGGTGAGCTCAGCTTTCTTT.

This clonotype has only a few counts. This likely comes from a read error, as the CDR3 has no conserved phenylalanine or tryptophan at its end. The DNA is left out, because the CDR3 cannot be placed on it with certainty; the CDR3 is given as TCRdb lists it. CDR3 amino acids: CASSLRMGA. The chain couples TRBV7-3 to TRBJ2-6; TRBD1, the D gene given by the table, was not confirmed from the DNA. Germline assignment: CDR1 SGHTA and CDR2 FQGTGA. The CDR3 has 9 residues if both end residues are counted.

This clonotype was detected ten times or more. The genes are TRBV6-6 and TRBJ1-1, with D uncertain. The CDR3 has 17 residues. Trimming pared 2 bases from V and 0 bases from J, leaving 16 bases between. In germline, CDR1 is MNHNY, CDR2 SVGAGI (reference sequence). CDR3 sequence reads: CASSYPILSSMNTEAFF. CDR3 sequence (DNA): TGTGCCAGCAGTTACCCCATTTTATCCAGCATGAACACTGAAGCTTTCTTT.

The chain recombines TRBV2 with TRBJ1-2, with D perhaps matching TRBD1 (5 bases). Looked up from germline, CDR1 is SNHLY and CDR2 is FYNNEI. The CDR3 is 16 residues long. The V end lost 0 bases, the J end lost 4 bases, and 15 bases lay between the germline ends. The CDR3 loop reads CASSEALRGRSYGYTF. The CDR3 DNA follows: TGTGCCAGCAGTGAAGCGCTTAGGGGCAGGTCCTATGGCTACACCTTC.

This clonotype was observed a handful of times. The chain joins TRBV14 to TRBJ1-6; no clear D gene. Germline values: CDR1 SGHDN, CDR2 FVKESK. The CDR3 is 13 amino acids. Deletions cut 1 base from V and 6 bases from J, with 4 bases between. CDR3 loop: CASSQGPNSPLHF. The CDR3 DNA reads TGTGCCAGCAGCCAAGGACCTAATTCACCCCTCCACTTT.

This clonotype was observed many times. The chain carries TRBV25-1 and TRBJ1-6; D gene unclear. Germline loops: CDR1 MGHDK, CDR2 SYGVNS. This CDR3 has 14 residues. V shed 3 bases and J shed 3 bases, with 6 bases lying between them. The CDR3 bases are TGTGCCAGCAGTGAGCGGAACTATAATTCACCCCTCCACTTT. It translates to CASSERNYNSPLHF. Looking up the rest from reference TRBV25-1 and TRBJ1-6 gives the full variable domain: EADIYQTPRYLVIGTGKKITLECSQTMGHDKMYWYQQDPGMELHLIHYSYGVNSTEKGDLSSESTVSRIRTEHFPLTLESARPSHTSQYLCASSERNYNSPLHFGNGTRLTVT.

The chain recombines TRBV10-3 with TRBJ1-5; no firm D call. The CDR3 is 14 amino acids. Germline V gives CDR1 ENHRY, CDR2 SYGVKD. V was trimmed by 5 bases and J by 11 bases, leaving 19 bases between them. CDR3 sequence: CAISSAGAGGTQHF. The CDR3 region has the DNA TGTGCCATCAGTTCAGCGGGAGCGGGAGGGACCCAGCATTTT.

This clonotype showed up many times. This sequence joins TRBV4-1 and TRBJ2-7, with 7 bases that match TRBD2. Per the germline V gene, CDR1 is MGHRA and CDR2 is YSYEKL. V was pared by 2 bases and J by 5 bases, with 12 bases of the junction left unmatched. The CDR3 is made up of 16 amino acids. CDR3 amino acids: CASSQLGETSRNEQYF. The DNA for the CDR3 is TGCGCCAGCAGCCAACTAGGCGAGACTAGCAGGAACGAGCAGTACTTC.

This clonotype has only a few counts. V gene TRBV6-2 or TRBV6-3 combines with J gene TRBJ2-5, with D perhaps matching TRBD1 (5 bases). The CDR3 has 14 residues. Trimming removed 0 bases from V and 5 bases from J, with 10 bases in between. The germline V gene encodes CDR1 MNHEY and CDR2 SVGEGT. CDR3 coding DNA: TGTGCCAGCAGTTACTCTCGGAAGGGGGAGACCCAGTACTTC. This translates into CASSYSRKGETQYF.

The CDR3 loop is CASSLAREKNSEQYF. CDR3 DNA: TGTGCCAGCAGCTTAGCGCGGGAGAAGAACTCCGAGCAGTACTTC. The J gene is TRBJ2-7, the V gene TRBV7-2; 7 bases line up with TRBD2. CDR1 is SGHTA and CDR2 is FQGNSA in the germline V gene. Unmatched junction bases numbered 8, after V lost 0 bases and J lost 6 bases. The CDR3 runs 15 residues.

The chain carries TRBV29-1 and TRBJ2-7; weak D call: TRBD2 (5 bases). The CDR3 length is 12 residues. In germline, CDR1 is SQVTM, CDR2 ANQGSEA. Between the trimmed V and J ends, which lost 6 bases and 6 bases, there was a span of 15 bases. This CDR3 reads CSVATTRAEQYF. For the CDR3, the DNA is TGCAGCGTCGCTACCACTAGGGCCGAGCAGTACTTC.

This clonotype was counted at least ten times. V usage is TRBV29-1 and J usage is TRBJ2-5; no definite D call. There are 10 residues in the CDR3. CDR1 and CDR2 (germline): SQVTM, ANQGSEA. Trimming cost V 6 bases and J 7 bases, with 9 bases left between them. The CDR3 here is CSVSDGTQYF. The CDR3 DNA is TGCAGCGTGTCGGACGGGACCCAGTACTTC.

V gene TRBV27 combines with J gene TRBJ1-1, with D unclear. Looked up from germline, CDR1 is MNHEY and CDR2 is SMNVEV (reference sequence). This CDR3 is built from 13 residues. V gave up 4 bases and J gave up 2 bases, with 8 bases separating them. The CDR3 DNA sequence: TGTGCCAGCAGTTATAACAGAAACACTGAAGCTTTCTTT. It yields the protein CASSYNRNTEAFF.